This T cell receptor (beta chain) is from a study of cytomegalovirus exposure and HLA in healthy donors. Study-level findings and limits: DRB1 showed the most TCR associations and HLA-C the fewest in a later analysis, as rates varied by HLA locus. There were around 160 TCR beta chains listed as cytomegalovirus-associated. The authors assumed roughly uniform sequencing depth across donors for presence/absence analyses. Common viral pathogens seemed, in a later analysis, to connect with several of the most significant clusters.

Both 60 Vbeta primers and 13 Jbeta primers went into the PCR. Repertoires were generated with immunoSEQ multiplex PCR, while TCRdb's copy carries only in-frame clones and drops some. The sample gives about 130,000 clones, roughly 74% of which show up once; 6.6% is in the top ten. Regarding this clone: The antigen remains unidentified.

In germline, CDR1 is MNHNS, CDR2 SASEGT. Trimming removed 7 bases at V and 4 bases at J, with 17 bases between. This CDR3 is built from 15 residues. This clonotype originated in a middle-aged man in good health and CMV-seropositive. The chain employs TRBV6-1 and TRBJ1-5; weak D call: TRBD1 (5 bases). The sample consisted of PBMCs. The chain's CDR3 is CASTEGAVRNQPQHF. For the CDR3, the DNA is TGTGCCAGCACCGAAGGGGCTGTAAGAAATCAGCCCCAGCATTTT.